What follows describes a single T cell receptor beta chain. Its antigen is still unknown. This record comes from a study of post-analysis software for immune sequencing data. Study-level findings and limits: Significantly lower normalized Chao1 diversity was found in patients with multiple sclerosis relative to controls.

Included in the TCR beta cDNA libraries were unique molecular identifiers. Using its own MiXCR run on the PCR reads, TCRdb lists one record per CDR3 protein. The data hold some 260,000 distinct CDR3 sequences, with 35% to 40% observed a single time. This TCR was sampled from a girl aged 10 to 17 with multiple sclerosis. Sequencing was done on a sample of blood.

The CDR3 nucleotides are TGTGCCAGCAGCCGCCCAGAGGGCAGGCGAGGTGAGGCTTTCTTT. Residues: CASSRPEGRRGEAFF. The V gene is TRBV14, the J gene TRBJ1-1; D remains unclear. The V and J ends lost 4 bases and 11 bases respectively, with 23 bases between them. The CDR3 consists of 15 residues. Germline V gene sequence: CDR1 SGHDN, CDR2 FVKESK.